This T cell receptor beta chain came from a study of molecular identifiers for immune sequencing clone quantification. Points from the study as a whole: Whereas naive cells kept under 1% of molecules in clones above 20 RNA copies, such clones held over 97% in effectors.

A CD8+CD4-CCR7+CD45RA+ gate was used to sort naive CD8 T cells. TCR libraries were built in bulk with a published protocol and specific TCR primers. MiXCR, applied by TCRdb to the PCR reads, yields one record per CDR3 protein. This table holds about 640,000 distinct CDR3 sequences, 20% found once. In its sample, this clonotype was seen many times. Its antigen remains unknown. CDR1 LNHDA and CDR2 SQIVND come from the germline V gene (reference sequence). V lost 6 bases, J lost 8 bases, and 20 bases lay in between. The CDR3 consists of 15 residues. This chain uses TRBV19 with TRBJ2-4; D call uncertain. The sequence came from a human donor in good health. Some libraries in this study had Jurkat cell RNA spiked in. Sequencing used naive CD8+ T cells from blood, with Jurkat cell RNA spiked in. Subset specified: FACS-sorted CD8+CD4-CCR7+CD45RA+ naive T cells. CDR3 DNA sequence: TGTGCCAGTAGCCAGATGATAGCCGGCTGGGACATTCAGTACTTC. As protein: CASSQMIAGWDIQYF.